One sample yielded the 30 T cell receptor beta chains listed below, sequenced in a study of cytomegalovirus exposure and HLA in healthy donors. 60 Vbeta and 13 Jbeta primers were used in PCR. TCRdb's table, derived via immunoSEQ multiplex PCR, lists solely in-frame clones and lacks some. The sample yields some 100,000 clones, roughly 83% seen once. The sequenced sample consisted of PBMCs. Every receptor here comes from a female donor in good health and CMV-seropositive.

The chain carries TRBV13 and TRBJ2-1, with TRBD2 matching 8 bases. The J segment lost 9 bases and the V segment lost 5 bases, leaving 9 bases of the junction unmatched. The CDR3 runs 14 residues. Germline values: CDR1 PRHDT, CDR2 FYEKMQ (reference sequence). The CDR3 here is CASSPTSEGGEQFF. The CDR3, as DNA: TGTGCCAGCAGCCCGACTAGCGAAGGTGGTGAGCAGTTCTTC.

The V and J genes are TRBV13 and TRBJ2-1; the match to TRBD2 covers 10 bases. Losses at the gene ends were 7 bases for V and 4 bases for J; bases not matched to a gene: 19. Germline CDR1 is PRHDT and CDR2 is FYEKMQ (reference sequence). There are 19 residues in the CDR3. CDR3 sequence: CASTFSGGFTSLSYNEQFF. In nucleotides, the CDR3 is TGTGCCAGCACCTTTAGCGGGGGGTTCACTTCCTTATCTTACAATGAGCAGTTCTTC.

The rearrangement uses TRBV7-2 and TRBJ2-5; D possibly corresponds to TRBD2 (6 bases). Trimming cost V 5 bases and J 4 bases, with 17 bases left between them. The CDR3 totals 15 residues. Looked up from germline, CDR1 is SGHTA and CDR2 is FQGNSA. The CDR3 region has the DNA TGTGCCAGCAGCCCACTTCGAGGAGGGAGAGAGACCCAGTACTTC. This encodes CASSPLRGGRETQYF. The whole variable domain, remainder taken from reference TRBV7-2 and TRBJ2-5, is GAGVSQSPSNKVTEKGKDVELRCDPISGHTALYWYRQSLGQGLEFLIYFQGNSAPDKSGLPSDRFSAERTGGSVSTLTIQRTQQEDSAVYLCASSPLRGGRETQYFGPGTRLLVL.

V usage is TRBV7-2 and J usage is TRBJ2-5; TRBD2 is a possible D gene (6 bases). V lost 0 bases to trimming and J lost 4 bases, with 12 bases between them. Germline-derived CDR1 and CDR2 are SGHTA and FQGNSA. This CDR3 contains 15 residues. CDR3: CASSLAVTSRETQYF. DNA for the CDR3: TGTGCCAGCAGCTTAGCGGTCACTAGCCGAGAGACCCAGTACTTC.

Only a few counts were recorded for this clone. The chain couples TRBV5-1 to TRBJ1-1, with a tentative D call TRBD1 (5 bases). The V gene lost 1 base and the J gene lost 1 base, with 11 bases spanning the gap. Per germline, CDR1 SGHRS and CDR2 YFSETQ. This CDR3 has 15 residues. This chain's CDR3 is CASSLRAGQNTEAFF. The CDR3 DNA reads as TGCGCCAGCAGCTTGAGGGCCGGACAGAACACTGAAGCTTTCTTT.

J is TRBJ2-5 and V is TRBV6-1; TRBD1 matches at 7 bases. The J call may be incorrect, as the DNA end agrees better with TRBJ2-7. This CDR3 has 13 residues. The germline V gene has CDR1 MNHNS and CDR2 SASEGT. CDR3 loop: CASRRNDRVEQYF. The CDR3, as DNA: TGTGCCAGCAGACGAAACGACAGGGTCGAGCAGTACTTC.

The genes are TRBV7-8 and TRBJ2-3, with D possibly TRBD2 on 6 matching bases. The V end was cut by 3 bases, the J end by 7 bases, with 11 bases between. CDR1 SGHVS and CDR2 FQNEAQ come from the germline V gene. The CDR3 consists of 13 residues. The CDR3 nucleotides are TGTGCCAGCAGCTTTGAGGCGGGGTATACGCAGTATTTT. Its translation is CASSFEAGYTQYF.

The rearrangement links TRBV9 to TRBJ1-6; 9 bases match TRBD1. The CDR3 runs to 14 residues. In germline, CDR1 is SGDLS, CDR2 YYNGEE. The J segment lost 9 bases and the V segment lost 4 bases, leaving 5 bases of the junction unmatched. CDR3 protein: CASSTTGGGSPLHF. The CDR3 DNA reads TGTGCCAGCAGCACCACAGGGGGCGGTTCACCCCTCCACTTT.

The chain employs TRBV7-9 and TRBJ1-1; 8 nucleotides match TRBD1. The CDR3 runs 13 residues. The ends lost 10 bases at V and 1 base at J; junction bases unmatched: 5. Germline V CDR1 and CDR2: SEHNR, FQNEAQ (reference sequence). This chain's CDR3 is CANADRENTEAFF. In DNA form, the CDR3 reads TGTGCCAACGCGGACAGGGAGAACACTGAAGCTTTCTTT. The variable domain in full, completed from reference TRBV7-9 and TRBJ1-1, reads DTGVSQNPRHKITKRGQNVTFRCDPISEHNRLYWYRQTLGQGPEFLTYFQNEAQLEKSRLLSDRFSAERPKGSFSTLEIQRTEQGDSAMYLCANADRENTEAFFGQGTRLTVV.

The V gene is TRBV7-9, the J gene TRBJ2-3, with TRBD1 matching over 9 bases. Trimming removed 5 bases from V and 1 base from J; junction bases left unmatched: 7. CDR1 is SEHNR and CDR2 is FQNEAQ in the germline V gene (reference sequence). CDR3 length: 16 residues. The CDR3 region has the DNA TGTGCCAGCAGCGGCACCGGGACAGGGCGCACAGATACGCAGTATTTT. Translated: CASSGTGTGRTDTQYF.

The chain uses TRBV10-2 and TRBJ1-2, with TRBD1 matching over 7 bases. This CDR3 spans 12 amino acids. Trimming cost V 4 bases and J 8 bases; bases outside gene matches: 4. Germline loops: CDR1 WSHSY, CDR2 SAAADI. In DNA, the CDR3 is TGCGCCAGCAGTGGACAGGGAAAAGGCTACACCTTC. It specifies CASSGQGKGYTF.

The rearrangement uses TRBV11-2 and TRBJ2-7; possibly TRBD2 for D (5 bases). The CDR3 runs 14 residues. Trimming removed 2 bases at V and 7 bases at J, with 15 bases between. CDR1 is SGHAT and CDR2 is FQNNGV in the germline V gene. In nucleotides, the CDR3 is TGTGCCAGCAGCTTAATCCCGGGGTCGGGGGAGCAGTACTTC. Its translation: CASSLIPGSGEQYF.

The sample holds a few counts of this clone. As DNA, the CDR3 is TGCGCCAGCAGTCATACTCAGACAGGGGAGAATGAAAAACTGTTTTTT. It yields the protein CASSHTQTGENEKLFF. This rearrangement joins TRBV23-1 to TRBJ1-4; TRBD1 matches 8 bases. TRBV23-1 is given ORF status, its function remaining uncertain. V was clipped by 3 bases and J by 5 bases; unmatched bases: 8. CDR3 length: 16 amino acids.

The chain couples TRBV5-1 to TRBJ1-1, with TRBD1 matching over 7 bases. J lost 5 bases, V lost 3 bases, and 7 bases had no gene match. The germline V gene has CDR1 SGHRS and CDR2 YFSETQ. This CDR3 comprises 14 residues. The CDR3 coding sequence is TGCGCCAGCAGCTCCCTGACAGGGATGACTGAAGCTTTCTTT. This gives the protein CASSSLTGMTEAFF.

This chain connects TRBV4-2 to TRBJ2-1, with 14 bases aligning to TRBD2. V shed 4 bases, J shed 0 bases, and the junction held 5 bases outside the gene matches. This CDR3 has 18 residues. In germline, CDR1 is LGHNA, CDR2 YNFKEQ. CDR3 residues: CASSRGLAGDFSYNEQFF. In DNA form, the CDR3 reads TGTGCCAGCAGCCGGGGACTAGCGGGGGACTTCTCCTACAATGAGCAGTTCTTC.

CDR3 sequence: CAWSGSRRTDTQYF. The CDR3 bases are TGTGCCTGGAGTGGGTCCAGGCGCACAGATACGCAGTATTTT. This chain links TRBV30 with TRBJ2-3; D gene unclear. Germline CDR1 reads GTSNPN; CDR2 reads SVGIG (reference sequence). CDR3 length: 14 residues. Trimming cost V 1 base and J 1 base, with 9 bases left between them.

The gene calls are TRBV29-1 and TRBJ1-3; perhaps TRBD1 as D (5 bases). This CDR3 spans 13 amino acids. Germline V gene data show CDR1 as SQVTM and CDR2 as ANQGSEA. The V end lost 5 bases, the J end lost 4 bases, and 12 bases lay between the germline ends. CDR3 nucleotides: TGCAGCGTTCGAAGCTACAGGGGAAACACCATATATTTT. The encoded protein is CSVRSYRGNTIYF.

J is TRBJ2-7 and V is TRBV27, with TRBD2 matching over 10 bases. The CDR3 is 15 residues long. Germline V gene sequence: CDR1 MNHEY, CDR2 SMNVEV (reference sequence). The J segment lost 1 base and the V segment lost 6 bases, leaving 6 bases of the junction unmatched. In DNA, the CDR3 is TGTGCCAGCAGGAAAGGACTAGCGGAGTCCTACGAGCAGTACTTC. The encoded protein is CASRKGLAESYEQYF.

The chain recombines TRBV6-6 with TRBJ1-1; 10 nucleotides line up with TRBD1. With V trimmed by 6 bases and J by 7 bases, 5 bases remained unmatched. Germline V lookup: CDR1 MNHNY, CDR2 SVGAGI (reference sequence). The CDR3 is 13 residues long. Here the CDR3 reads CASRGTGEGEAFF. CDR3 DNA sequence: TGTGCCAGCAGGGGGACAGGGGAAGGTGAAGCTTTCTTT.

The chain links TRBV29-1 to TRBJ2-1; D possibly corresponds to TRBD2 (6 bases). The ends were cut back, 6 bases at V and 6 bases at J, with 18 bases in the middle. Germline CDR1 is SQVTM and CDR2 is ANQGSEA. The CDR3 sequence is 14 residues long. As DNA, the CDR3 is TGCAGCGTAGCCGGGACTTCTAACACCAATGAGCAGTTCTTC. It specifies CSVAGTSNTNEQFF.

The gene calls are TRBV6-1 and TRBJ2-7; 9 bases are shared with TRBD1. CDR3 length equals 14 residues. Germline values: CDR1 MNHNS, CDR2 SASEGT. V was pared by 5 bases and J by 2 bases, with 4 bases of the junction left unmatched. The CDR3 loop is CASSTGTGPYEQYF. The CDR3 nucleotides are TGTGCCAGCAGTACCGGGACAGGGCCCTACGAGCAGTACTTC.

This chain joins TRBV7-2 and TRBJ2-7; D possibly corresponds to TRBD2 (6 bases). Germline V gene sequence: CDR1 SGHTA, CDR2 FQGNSA. The CDR3 covers 15 residues. Trimming took 5 bases from V and 4 from J, leaving 18 bases between them. CDR3 coding DNA: TGTGCCAGCAGCCATGGAGTGGGAGGTCGGTACGAGCAGTACTTC. This translates into CASSHGVGGRYEQYF.

Points on this clone: The germline gene is not matched at one end of the junction; a read error may be the cause. V usage is TRBV6-1 and J usage is TRBJ2-4, with 7 bases that match TRBD2. Looked up from germline, CDR1 is MNHNS and CDR2 is SASEGT. This CDR3 region has 13 residues. This CDR3 is CASQRDAKNSQYF. The CDR3, as DNA: TGTGCCAGTCAGCGGGATGCCAAAAACAGTCAGTACTTC.

V and J are TRBV19 and TRBJ2-7, with 11 bases that match TRBD1. Looked up from germline, CDR1 is LNHDA and CDR2 is SQIVND (reference sequence). This CDR3 region has 14 residues. The ends lost 4 bases at V and 5 bases at J; junction bases unmatched: 4. CDR3 residues: CASSRTGGLNEQYF. The CDR3 DNA sequence: TGTGCCAGTAGTAGGACAGGGGGCTTAAACGAGCAGTACTTC.

The J gene is TRBJ2-5, the V gene TRBV30, with 8 bases that match TRBD1. The germline CDR1 and CDR2 sequences are GTSNPN and SVGIG (reference sequence). V shed 0 bases, J shed 5 bases, and the junction held 8 bases outside the gene matches. This CDR3 comprises 15 residues. The CDR3 DNA is TGTGCCTGGAGTGTCCTTGCAGGGGGCGCCGAGACCCAGTACTTC. Amino acids: CAWSVLAGGAETQYF.

The V gene is TRBV18, the J gene TRBJ2-3; 8 positions match TRBD2. The CDR3 contains 14 residues. Trimming removed 4 bases from V and 5 bases from J; junction bases left unmatched: 5. Germline-derived CDR1 and CDR2 are KGHSH and LQKENI. CDR3 sequence (DNA): TGTGCCAGCTCACTCGATCGGGGGGGAGATACGCAGTATTTT. It codes for CASSLDRGGDTQYF.

This clone is a singleton in its sample. One end of the junction is discordant with germline, which a read error may explain. The CDR3 DNA reads as TGTTCCAGCGGTAGTATTAATGAAAAACTGTTTTTT. It encodes CSSGSINEKLFF. The chain recombines TRBV7-9 with TRBJ1-4; D gene uncertain. CDR3 size: 12 residues. CDR1 and CDR2 from the germline V gene are SEHNR and FQNEAQ (reference sequence).

The J gene is TRBJ2-1, the V gene TRBV4-2; the match to TRBD2 covers 9 bases. Germline V gene sequence: CDR1 LGHNA, CDR2 YNFKEQ. This CDR3 is built from 16 residues. Losses at the gene ends were 3 bases for V and 1 base for J; bases not matched to a gene: 4. CDR3 residues: CASSQGTSGSYNEQFF. In DNA, the CDR3 is TGTGCCAGCAGCCAGGGTACTAGCGGGTCCTACAATGAGCAGTTCTTC.

This clone was seen a few times. V gene TRBV5-5 combines with J gene TRBJ1-4; no clear D gene. The CDR3 runs 15 residues. V was trimmed by 4 bases and J by 0 bases, leaving 10 bases between them. Germline CDR1 reads SGHKS; CDR2 reads YYEKEE (reference sequence). CDR3 sequence reads: CASSAPGSTNEKLFF. CDR3 in DNA: TGTGCCAGCAGCGCTCCGGGATCAACTAATGAAAAACTGTTTTTT. The entire variable domain, with the rest obtained from reference TRBV5-5 and TRBJ1-4, is as follows: DAGVTQSPTHLIKTRGQQVTLRCSPISGHKSVSWYQQVLGQGPQFIFQYYEKEERGRGNFPDRFSARQFPNYSSELNVNALLLGDSALYLCASSAPGSTNEKLFFGSGTQLSVL.

This sequence joins TRBV23-1 and TRBJ1-6, with TRBD1 matching over 7 bases. TRBV23-1 belongs to the ORF category, with a function that is uncertain. The CDR3 length is 14 residues. The ends lost 6 bases at V and 10 bases at J; junction bases unmatched: 9. In DNA, the CDR3 is TGCGCCAGCAGGGATGGCAGGGGGGACTCACCCCTCCACTTT. This sequence encodes CASRDGRGDSPLHF.